These 8 T cell receptor beta chains came from one sample sequenced in a study of chemoradiotherapy in HPV16-positive cancers (dated by TCRdb to the early 2020s). The receptor library was made with the immunoSEQ multiplex PCR assay. TCRdb took this table from immuneACCESS and kept in-frame rearrangements with V and J called. Such tables lack part of the clones; where checked against another copy, unresolved V genes explain under half of the gap, and the rest is unexplained. This sample gives 7,500 or so clones in total; 71% of them show up just once. Clones ranked in the top ten supply 5% to 6.5% of the sample. Sample: tumor tissue, taken from a patient who underwent chemoradiotherapy. The receptors come from a human donor with HPV-associated anogenital cancer.

The CDR3 DNA sequence: TGTGCCAGCAGGCTGACAGGTAGCAATCAGCCCCAGCATTTT. Translating gives CASRLTGSNQPQHF. V is TRBV27 and J is TRBJ1-5; TRBD1 is a possible D gene (6 bases). Looked up from germline, CDR1 is MNHEY and CDR2 is SMNVEV (reference sequence). V was clipped by 6 bases and J by 0 bases, with 9 bases between them. This CDR3 has 14 amino acids.

This rearrangement joins TRBV5-1 to TRBJ2-7, with 9 bases that match TRBD1. CDR1 is SGHRS and CDR2 is YFSETQ in the germline V gene. With 4 bases clipped from V and 3 bases from J, the junction kept 11 bases outside the gene matches. The CDR3 is 16 amino acids. CDR3 in amino acids: CASSTLPVTGGYEQYF. The CDR3 DNA follows: TGCGCCAGCAGCACCCTCCCAGTGACAGGGGGCTACGAGCAGTACTTC. The whole variable domain, remainder taken from reference TRBV5-1 and TRBJ2-7, is KAGVTQTPRYLIKTRGQQVTLSCSPISGHRSVSWYQQTPGQGLQFLFEYFSETQRNKGNFPGRFSGRQFSNSRSEMNVSTLELGDSALYLCASSTLPVTGGYEQYFGPGTRLTVT.

This chain uses TRBV9 with TRBJ1-3, with a tentative D call TRBD1 (6 bases). The germline V and J ends were trimmed by 0 bases and 0 bases, with 10 bases remaining between them. Germline V lookup: CDR1 SGDLS, CDR2 YYNGEE. The CDR3 is made up of 16 amino acids. CDR3 DNA: TGTGCCAGCAGCGTAGATGGACAGAGCTCTGGAAACACCATATATTTT. This codes for CASSVDGQSSGNTIYF.

J is TRBJ1-1 and V is TRBV9; tentative D call: TRBD1 (6 bases). CDR1 and CDR2 from the germline V gene are SGDLS and YYNGEE. This CDR3 has 15 amino acids. Trimming took off 0 bases at V and 5 bases at J, with 14 bases between the two ends. The CDR3: CASSVGGRRGTEAFF. The CDR3 nucleotides read TGTGCCAGCAGCGTAGGGGGGCGGAGGGGGACTGAAGCTTTCTTT.

The V gene is TRBV28, the J gene TRBJ1-3; weak D call: TRBD1 (5 bases). The CDR3 loop spans 13 amino acids. The V end lost 2 bases, the J end lost 3 bases, and 5 bases lay between the germline ends. Germline V gene sequence: CDR1 MDHEN, CDR2 SYDVKM. CDR3 in DNA: TGTGCCAGCAGTTTACAGGGTGGAAACACCATATATTTT. Translated: CASSLQGGNTIYF.

Written as DNA, the CDR3 is TGTGCCAGCGCCCCTAATGAGCAGTTCTTC. It codes for CASAPNEQFF. The J gene is TRBJ2-1, the V gene TRBV25-1; D is unresolved. Germline CDR1 MGHDK, CDR2 SYGVNS. V lost 8 bases to trimming and J lost 7 bases, with 6 bases between them. The CDR3 loop spans 10 amino acids.

The rearrangement links TRBV19 to TRBJ1-1, with D unresolved. With 4 bases removed from V and 5 bases from J, the gap between germline ends came to 11 bases. The CDR3 sequence is 13 residues long. CDR1 and CDR2 (germline): LNHDA, SQIVND (reference sequence). Written as DNA, the CDR3 is TGTGCCAGTAGTACACAACTAGGGACTGAAGCTTTCTTT. Its translation: CASSTQLGTEAFF.

This rearrangement joins TRBV9 to TRBJ1-3; tentatively, D is TRBD1 (6 bases). Trimming left V 3 bases short and J 0 bases short, with 13 bases between. CDR1 and CDR2 from the germline V gene are SGDLS and YYNGEE. This CDR3 has 16 amino acids. The CDR3 reads CASSGDTLYSGNTIYF. The CDR3 DNA follows: TGTGCCAGCAGCGGGGACACCCTCTACTCTGGAAACACCATATATTTT.